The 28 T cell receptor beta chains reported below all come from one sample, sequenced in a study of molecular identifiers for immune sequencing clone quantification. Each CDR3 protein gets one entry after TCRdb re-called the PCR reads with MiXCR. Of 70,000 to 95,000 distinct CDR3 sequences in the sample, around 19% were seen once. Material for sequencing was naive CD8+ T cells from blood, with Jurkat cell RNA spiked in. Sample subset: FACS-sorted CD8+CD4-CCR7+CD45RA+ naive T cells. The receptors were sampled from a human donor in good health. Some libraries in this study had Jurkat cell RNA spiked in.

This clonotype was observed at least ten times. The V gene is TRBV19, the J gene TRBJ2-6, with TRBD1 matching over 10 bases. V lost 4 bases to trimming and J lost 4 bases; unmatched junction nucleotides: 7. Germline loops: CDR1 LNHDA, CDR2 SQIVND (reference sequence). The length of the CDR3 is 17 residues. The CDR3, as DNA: TGTGCCAGTAGTAGCCGGGACAGGGGAGCCGGGGCCAACGTCCTGACTTTC. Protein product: CASSSRDRGAGANVLTF.

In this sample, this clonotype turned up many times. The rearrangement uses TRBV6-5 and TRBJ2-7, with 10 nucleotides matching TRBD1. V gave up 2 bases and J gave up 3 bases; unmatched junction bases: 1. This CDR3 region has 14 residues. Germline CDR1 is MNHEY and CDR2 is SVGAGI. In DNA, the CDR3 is TGTGCCAGCAGTTACGGGACAGGGGTCTACGAGCAGTACTTC. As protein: CASSYGTGVYEQYF.

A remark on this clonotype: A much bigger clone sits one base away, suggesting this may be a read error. The CDR3 spells CASSYAPGSWSSYNEQFF. The CDR3 region has the DNA TGTGCCAGCAGTTACGCACCTGGTAGCTGGAGTTCCTACAATGAGCAGTTCTTC. The V and J genes are TRBV6-5 and TRBJ2-1, with unresolved D. The CDR3 is 18 residues long. Trimming removed 2 bases from V and 1 base from J, with 18 bases in between. Looked up from germline, CDR1 is MNHEY and CDR2 is SVGAGI.

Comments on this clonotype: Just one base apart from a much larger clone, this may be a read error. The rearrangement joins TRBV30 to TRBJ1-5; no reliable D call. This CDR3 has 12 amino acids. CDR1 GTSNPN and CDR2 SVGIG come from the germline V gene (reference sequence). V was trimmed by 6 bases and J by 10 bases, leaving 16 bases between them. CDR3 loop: CACPVGPSPQHF. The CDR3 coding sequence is TGTGCCTGCCCCGTCGGCCCGTCCCCCCAGCATTTT.

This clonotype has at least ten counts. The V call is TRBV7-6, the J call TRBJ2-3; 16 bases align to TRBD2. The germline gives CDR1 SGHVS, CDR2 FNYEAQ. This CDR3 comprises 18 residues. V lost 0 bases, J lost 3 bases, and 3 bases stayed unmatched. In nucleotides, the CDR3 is TGTGCCAGCAGCTTAGCGGGGACTAGCGGGGGGGAAACAGATACGCAGTATTTT. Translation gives CASSLAGTSGGETDTQYF.

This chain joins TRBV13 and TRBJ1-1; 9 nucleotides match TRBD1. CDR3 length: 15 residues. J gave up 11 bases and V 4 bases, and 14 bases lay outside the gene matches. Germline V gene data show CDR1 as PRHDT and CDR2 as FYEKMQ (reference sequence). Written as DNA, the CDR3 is TGTGCCAGCAGCTCCCACCTCGACAGGGGGGGGTCTGCTTTCTTT. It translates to CASSSHLDRGGSAFF.

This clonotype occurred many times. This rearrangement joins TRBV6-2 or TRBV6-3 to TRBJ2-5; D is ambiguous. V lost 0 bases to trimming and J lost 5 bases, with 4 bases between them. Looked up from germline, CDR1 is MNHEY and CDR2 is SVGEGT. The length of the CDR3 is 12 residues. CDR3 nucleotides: TGTGCCAGCAGTTACTCGTGGGAGACCCAGTACTTC. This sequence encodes CASSYSWETQYF.

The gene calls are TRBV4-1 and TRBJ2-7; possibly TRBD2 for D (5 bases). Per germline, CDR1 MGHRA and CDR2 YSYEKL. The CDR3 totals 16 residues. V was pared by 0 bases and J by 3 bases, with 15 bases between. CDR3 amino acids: CASSQDSSGISYEQYF. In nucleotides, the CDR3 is TGCGCCAGCAGCCAAGATAGTTCCGGGATTAGCTACGAGCAGTACTTC.

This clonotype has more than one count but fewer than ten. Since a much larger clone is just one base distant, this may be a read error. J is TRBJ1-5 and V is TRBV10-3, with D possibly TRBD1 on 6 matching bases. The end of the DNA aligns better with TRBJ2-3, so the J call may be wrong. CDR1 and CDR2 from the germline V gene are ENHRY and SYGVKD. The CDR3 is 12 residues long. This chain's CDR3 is CANYREPQPQYF. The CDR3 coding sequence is TGTGCCAACTACAGGGAACCCCAGCCCCAGTATTTT.

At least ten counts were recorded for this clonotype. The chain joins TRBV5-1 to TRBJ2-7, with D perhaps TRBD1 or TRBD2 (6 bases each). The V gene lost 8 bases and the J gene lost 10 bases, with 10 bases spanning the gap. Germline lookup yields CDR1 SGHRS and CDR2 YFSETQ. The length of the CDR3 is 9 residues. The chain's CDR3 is CARRDIQYF. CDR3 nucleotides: TGCGCCAGGCGGGACATCCAGTACTTC. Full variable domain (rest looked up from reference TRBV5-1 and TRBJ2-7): KAGVTQTPRYLIKTRGQQVTLSCSPISGHRSVSWYQQTPGQGLQFLFEYFSETQRNKGNFPGRFSGRQFSNSRSEMNVSTLELGDSALYLCARRDIQYFGPGTRLTVT.

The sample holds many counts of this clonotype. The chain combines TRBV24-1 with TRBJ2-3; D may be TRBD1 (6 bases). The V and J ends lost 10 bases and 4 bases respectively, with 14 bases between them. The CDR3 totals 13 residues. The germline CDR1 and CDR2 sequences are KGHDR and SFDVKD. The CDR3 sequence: CATSTGLADTQYF. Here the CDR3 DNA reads TGTGCCACTTCCACAGGGTTGGCAGATACGCAGTATTTT.

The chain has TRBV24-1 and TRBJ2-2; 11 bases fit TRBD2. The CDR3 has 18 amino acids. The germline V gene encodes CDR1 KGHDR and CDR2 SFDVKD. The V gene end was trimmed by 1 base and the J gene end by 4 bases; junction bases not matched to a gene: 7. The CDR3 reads CATSDLPQTSGTTGELFF. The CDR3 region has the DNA TGTGCCACCAGTGATTTACCTCAGACTAGCGGGACCACCGGGGAGCTGTTTTTT.

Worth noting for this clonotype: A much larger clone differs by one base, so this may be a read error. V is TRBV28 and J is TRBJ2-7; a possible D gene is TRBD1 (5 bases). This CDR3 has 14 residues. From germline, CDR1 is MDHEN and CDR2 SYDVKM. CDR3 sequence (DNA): TGTGCCAGCGGTTTTAGGGGAACCCAGCGAGAGCAGTACTTC. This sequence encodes CASGFRGTQREQYF.

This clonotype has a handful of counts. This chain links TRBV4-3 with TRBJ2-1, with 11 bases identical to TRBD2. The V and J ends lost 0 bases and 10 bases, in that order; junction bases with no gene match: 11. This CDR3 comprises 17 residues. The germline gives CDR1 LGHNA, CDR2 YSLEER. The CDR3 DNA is TGCGCCAGCAGCCAAGATAGCATTCTAGCGGGAGGAGGGGAGCAGTTCTTC. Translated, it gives CASSQDSILAGGGEQFF.

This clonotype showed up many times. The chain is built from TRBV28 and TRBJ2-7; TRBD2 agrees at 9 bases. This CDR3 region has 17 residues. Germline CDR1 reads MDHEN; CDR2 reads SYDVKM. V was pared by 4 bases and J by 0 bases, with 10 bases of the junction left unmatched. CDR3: CASSSPIAGAHSYEQYF. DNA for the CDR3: TGTGCCAGCAGTTCACCTATAGCGGGGGCCCACTCCTACGAGCAGTACTTC.

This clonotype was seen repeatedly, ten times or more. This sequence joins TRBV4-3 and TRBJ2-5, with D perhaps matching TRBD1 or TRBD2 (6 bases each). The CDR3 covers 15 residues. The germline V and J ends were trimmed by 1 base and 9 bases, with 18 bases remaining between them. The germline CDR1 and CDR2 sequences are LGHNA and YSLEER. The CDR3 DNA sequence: TGCGCCAGCAGCCAAGTAATGTGGGGGGCCGAGGCCCAGTACTTC. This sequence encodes CASSQVMWGAEAQYF.

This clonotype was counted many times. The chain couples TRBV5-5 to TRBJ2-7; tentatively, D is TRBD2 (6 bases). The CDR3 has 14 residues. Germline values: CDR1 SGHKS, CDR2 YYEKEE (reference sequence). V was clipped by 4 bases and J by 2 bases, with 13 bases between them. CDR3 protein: CASSPRDFPYEQYF. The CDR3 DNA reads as TGTGCCAGCAGCCCTCGGGACTTTCCCTACGAGCAGTACTTC.

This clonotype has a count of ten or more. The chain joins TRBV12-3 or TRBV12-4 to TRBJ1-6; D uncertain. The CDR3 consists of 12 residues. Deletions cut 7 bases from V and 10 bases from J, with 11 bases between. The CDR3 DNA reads TGTGCCAGCACCCTCCCGGGCTCACCCCTCCACTTT. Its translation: CASTLPGSPLHF.

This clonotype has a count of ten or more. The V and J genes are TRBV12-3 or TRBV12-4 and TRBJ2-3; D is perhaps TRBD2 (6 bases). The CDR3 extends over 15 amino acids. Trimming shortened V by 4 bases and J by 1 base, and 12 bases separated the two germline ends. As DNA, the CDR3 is TGTGCCAGCAGTTCCCGGGACTTCCGCACAGATACGCAGTATTTT. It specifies CASSSRDFRTDTQYF.

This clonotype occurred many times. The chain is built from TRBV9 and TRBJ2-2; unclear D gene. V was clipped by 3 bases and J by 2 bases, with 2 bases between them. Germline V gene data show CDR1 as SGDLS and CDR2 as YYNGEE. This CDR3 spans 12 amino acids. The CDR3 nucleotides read TGTGCCAGCAGCGCCAACACCGGGGAGCTGTTTTTT. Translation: CASSANTGELFF. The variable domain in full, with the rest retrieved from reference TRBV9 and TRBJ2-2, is DSGVTQTPKHLITATGQRVTLRCSPRSGDLSVYWYQQSLDQGLQFLIQYYNGEERAKGNILERFSAQQFPDLHSELNLSSLELGDSALYFCASSANTGELFFGEGSRLTVL.

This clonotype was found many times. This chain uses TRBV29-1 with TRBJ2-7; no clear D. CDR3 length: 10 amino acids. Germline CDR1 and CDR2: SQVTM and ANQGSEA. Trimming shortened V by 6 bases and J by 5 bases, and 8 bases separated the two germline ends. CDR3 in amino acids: CSVAANEQYF. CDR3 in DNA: TGCAGCGTGGCTGCCAACGAGCAGTACTTC.

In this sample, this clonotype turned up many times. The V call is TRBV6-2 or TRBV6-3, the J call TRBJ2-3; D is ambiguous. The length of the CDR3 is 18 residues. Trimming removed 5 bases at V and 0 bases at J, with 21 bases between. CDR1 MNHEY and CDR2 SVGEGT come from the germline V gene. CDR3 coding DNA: TGTGCCAGCAGTACCATCCTAGGAGTCGAGACTAGCACAGATACGCAGTATTTT. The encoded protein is CASSTILGVETSTDTQYF.

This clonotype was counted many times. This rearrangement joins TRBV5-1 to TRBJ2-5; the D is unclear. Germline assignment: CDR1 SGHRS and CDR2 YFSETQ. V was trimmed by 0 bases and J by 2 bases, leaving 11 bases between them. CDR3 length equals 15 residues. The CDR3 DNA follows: TGCGCCAGCAGCTTGGCCAGGCAGTATCAAGAGACCCAGTACTTC. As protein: CASSLARQYQETQYF. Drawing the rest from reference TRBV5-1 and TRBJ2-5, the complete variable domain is KAGVTQTPRYLIKTRGQQVTLSCSPISGHRSVSWYQQTPGQGLQFLFEYFSETQRNKGNFPGRFSGRQFSNSRSEMNVSTLELGDSALYLCASSLARQYQETQYFGPGTRLLVL.

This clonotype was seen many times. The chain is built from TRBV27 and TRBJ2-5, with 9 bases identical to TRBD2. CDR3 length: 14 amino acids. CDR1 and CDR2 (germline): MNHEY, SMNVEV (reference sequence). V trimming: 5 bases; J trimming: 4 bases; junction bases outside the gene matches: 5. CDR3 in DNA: TGTGCCAGCAGTACGGGACTAGCCCGAGAGACCCAGTACTTC. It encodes CASSTGLARETQYF.

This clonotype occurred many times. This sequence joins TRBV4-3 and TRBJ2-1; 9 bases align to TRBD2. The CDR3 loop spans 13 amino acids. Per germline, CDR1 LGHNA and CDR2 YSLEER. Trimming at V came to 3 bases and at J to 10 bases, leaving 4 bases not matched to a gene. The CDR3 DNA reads TGCGCCAGCAGCCACGGAGCGGGGGGCGAGCAGTTCTTC. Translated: CASSHGAGGEQFF.

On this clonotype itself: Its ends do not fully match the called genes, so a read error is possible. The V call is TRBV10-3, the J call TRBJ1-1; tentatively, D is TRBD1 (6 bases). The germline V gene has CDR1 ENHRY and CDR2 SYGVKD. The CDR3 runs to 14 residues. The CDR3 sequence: CAISLEGGSAGALF. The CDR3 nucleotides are TGTGCCATCAGTCTCGAGGGGGGCTCCGCTGGAGCTCTCTTT.

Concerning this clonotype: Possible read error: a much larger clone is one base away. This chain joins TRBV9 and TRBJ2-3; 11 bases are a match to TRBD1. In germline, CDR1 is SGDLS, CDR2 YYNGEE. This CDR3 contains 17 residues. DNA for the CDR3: TGTGCCGGCAGCGTATCGGACAGGGGGCGAGGCACAGATACGCAGTATTTT. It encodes CAGSVSDRGRGTDTQYF. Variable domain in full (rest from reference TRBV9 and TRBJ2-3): DSGVTQTPKHLITATGQRVTLRCSPRSGDLSVYWYQQSLDQGLQFLIQYYNGEERAKGNILERFSAQQFPDLHSELNLSSLELGDSALYFCAGSVSDRGRGTDTQYFGPGTRLTVL.

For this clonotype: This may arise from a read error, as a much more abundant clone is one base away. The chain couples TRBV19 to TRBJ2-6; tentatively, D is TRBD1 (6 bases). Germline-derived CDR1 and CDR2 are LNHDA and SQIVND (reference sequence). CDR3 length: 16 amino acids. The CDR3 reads CASSIAGAAGADVLTF. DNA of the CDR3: TGTGCCAGTAGTATAGCAGGGGCGGCTGGGGCCGACGTCCTGACTTTC.